This T cell receptor beta chain was sequenced during a study of T cells in Graves' hyperthyroidism and ophthalmopathy. Study conclusions and caveats: From stable hyperthyroidism, ophthalmopathy was separated by a 13 V-J model. Expanded thyroid clonotypes (above 0.001) were mostly also found in blood.

There are many counts of this clonotype. The antigen remains unidentified. What was amplified from RNA transcripts were TCR beta CDR3 regions. TCR CDR3 underwent first-round RT-PCR with the HTBI primer set. Using its own MiXCR run on the multiplex PCR reads, TCRdb lists one record per CDR3 protein. The sample includes approximately 510,000 distinct CDR3 sequences, 46% of them seen just once. Uncontrolled infection, other autoimmune disease, pregnancy or lactation led to exclusion. The study based diagnoses on clinical symptoms, serum thyroxine and TRAb, thyroid ultrasound and orbital computed tomography. Germline CDR1 and CDR2: LNHDA and SQIVND (reference sequence). Trimming removed 3 bases from V and 2 bases from J; junction bases left unmatched: 0. This CDR3 is 14 amino acids long.

The chain couples TRBV19 to TRBJ1-5; 8 bases map to TRBD1. Material: peripheral blood or thyroid tissue (not recorded which). The receptor was derived from an adult woman with Graves' disease, either hyperthyroidism or ophthalmopathy (not recorded which). The CDR3, as DNA: TGTGCCAGTAGTATGACAGGGGGCAATCAGCCCCAGCATTTT. Protein sequence: CASSMTGGNQPQHF.